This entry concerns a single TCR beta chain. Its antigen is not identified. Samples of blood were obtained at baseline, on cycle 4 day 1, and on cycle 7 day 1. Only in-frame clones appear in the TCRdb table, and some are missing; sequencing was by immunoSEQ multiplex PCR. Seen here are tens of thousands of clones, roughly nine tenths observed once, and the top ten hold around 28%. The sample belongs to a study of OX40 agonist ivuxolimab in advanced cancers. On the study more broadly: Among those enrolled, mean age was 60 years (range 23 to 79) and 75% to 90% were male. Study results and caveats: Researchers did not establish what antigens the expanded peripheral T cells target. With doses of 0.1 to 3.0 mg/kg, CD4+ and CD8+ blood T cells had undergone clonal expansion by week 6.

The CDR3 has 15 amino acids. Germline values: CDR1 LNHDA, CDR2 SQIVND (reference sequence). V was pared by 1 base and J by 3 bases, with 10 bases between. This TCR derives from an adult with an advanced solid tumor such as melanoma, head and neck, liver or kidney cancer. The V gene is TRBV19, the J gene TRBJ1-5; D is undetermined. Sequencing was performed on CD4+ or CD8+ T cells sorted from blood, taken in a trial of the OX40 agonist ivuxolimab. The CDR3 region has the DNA TGTGCCAGTAGTATAGCCCGACCTTACAATCAGCCCCAGCATTTT. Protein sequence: CASSIARPYNQPQHF. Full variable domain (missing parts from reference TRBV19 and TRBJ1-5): DGGITQSPKYLFRKEGQNVTLSCEQNLNHDAMYWYRQDPGQGLRLIYYSQIVNDFQKGDIAEGYSVSREKKESFPLTVTSAQKNPTAFYLCASSIARPYNQPQHFGDGTRLSIL.